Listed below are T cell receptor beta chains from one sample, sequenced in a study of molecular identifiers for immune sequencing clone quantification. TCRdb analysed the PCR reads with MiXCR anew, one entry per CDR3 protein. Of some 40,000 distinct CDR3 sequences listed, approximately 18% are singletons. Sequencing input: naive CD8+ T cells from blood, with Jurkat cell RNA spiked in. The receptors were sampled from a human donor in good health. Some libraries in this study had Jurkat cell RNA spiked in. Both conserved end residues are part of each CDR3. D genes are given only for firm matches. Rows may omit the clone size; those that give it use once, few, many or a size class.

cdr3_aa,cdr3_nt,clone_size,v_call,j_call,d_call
CASSHGTGVRETQYF,TGTGCCAGCAGCCACGGGACAGGCGTTCGTGAGACCCAGTACTTC,many,TRBV11-2,TRBJ2-5,TRBD1
CASSIAGANVLTF,TGTGCCAGCAGCATAGCTGGGGCCAACGTCCTGACTTTC,many,TRBV27,TRBJ2-6,-
CASSDGQPQHF,TGTGCCAGCAGTGATGGTCAGCCCCAGCATTTT,many,TRBV2,TRBJ1-5,-
CASSTQGRIGMNTEAFF,TGTGCCAGCAGCACCCAGGGTAGGATAGGCATGAACACTGAAGCTTTCTTT,-,TRBV5-4,TRBJ1-1,-
CASSQVGDSPLHF,TGCGCCAGCAGCCAAGTAGGGGATTCACCCCTCCACTTT,-,TRBV4-3,TRBJ1-6,-
CASSLSLGPSGWSQETQYF,TGTGCCAGCAGTTTATCTCTCGGCCCTAGCGGGTGGAGCCAAGAGACCCAGTACTTC,-,TRBV27,TRBJ2-5,TRBD2
CASSPTGMHQPQHF,TGCGCCAGCAGCCCCACAGGGATGCATCAGCCCCAGCATTTT,few,TRBV4-1,TRBJ1-5,-
CSASREARSRQKGGLNEQFF,TGCAGTGCTAGTAGAGAGGCAAGGTCGCGCCAGAAGGGAGGACTCAATGAGCAGTTCTTC,many,TRBV20-1,TRBJ2-1,-
CASSKRPGPRETQYF,TGTGCCAGCAGCAAGCGGCCAGGGCCGCGGGAGACCCAGTACTTC,many,TRBV7-6,TRBJ2-5,-
CASSVIRGSSDTQYF,TGTGCCAGCAGTGTCATCAGGGGAAGTTCAGATACGCAGTATTTT,-,TRBV7-2,TRBJ2-3,-
CSARVDSYEQYF,TGCAGTGCTAGGGTCGACTCCTACGAGCAGTACTTC,many,TRBV20-1,TRBJ2-7,-
CSANAWAWGDYEQYF,TGCAGTGCTAATGCCTGGGCTTGGGGGGACTACGAGCAGTACTTC,many,TRBV20-1,TRBJ2-7,-
CASSTLGTSVSSYNEQFF,TGTGCCAGCAGTACCCTGGGGACTAGCGTAAGCTCCTACAATGAGCAGTTCTTC,many,TRBV27,TRBJ2-1,TRBD2
CASSSDRVRRYEQYF,TGTGCCAGCAGCTCGGACAGGGTAAGGAGGTACGAGCAGTACTTC,many,TRBV5-6,TRBJ2-7,TRBD1
CVSALPGTAYEQYF,TGTGTCAGCGCTCTTCCGGGAACGGCCTACGAGCAGTACTTC,-,TRBV28,TRBJ2-7,-
CASSWGPEQYF,TGTGCCAGCAGTTGGGGCCCCGAGCAGTACTTC,many,TRBV28,TRBJ2-7,-
CATSRGNYNEQFF,TGTGCCACCAGCAGAGGTAATTACAATGAGCAGTTCTTC,many,TRBV15,TRBJ2-1,-
CASSKLAVNNNEQFF,TGTGCCAGCAGCAAACTAGCGGTTAACAACAATGAGCAGTTCTTC,few,TRBV14,TRBJ2-1,TRBD2
CASSQELWEYEQYF,TGCGCCAGCAGCCAAGAATTGTGGGAATACGAGCAGTACTTC,many,TRBV4-3,TRBJ2-7,-
CASSPDPNANYGYTF,TGTGCCAGCAGTCCCGACCCCAACGCGAACTATGGCTACACCTTC,many,TRBV27,TRBJ1-2,-
CASSLGTLRERSYNSPLHF,TGTGCCAGCAGTTTAGGGACTCTCAGGGAAAGATCCTATAATTCACCCCTCCACTTT,many,TRBV28,TRBJ1-6,-
CSAREPYLNTEAFF,TGCAGTGCTAGAGAGCCATATCTGAACACTGAAGCTTTCTTT,few,TRBV20-1,TRBJ1-1,-
CASSSHRGGQETQYF,TGTGCCAGCAGTTCCCACAGGGGTGGGCAAGAGACCCAGTACTTC,few,TRBV27,TRBJ2-5,TRBD1
CASSQFVAGGWQETQYF,TGTGCCAGCAGCCAGTTCGTAGCGGGGGGTTGGCAAGAGACCCAGTACTTC,many,TRBV4-2,TRBJ2-5,TRBD2
CASSLPPGLAGVLDTQYF,TGTGCCAGCAGCCTACCCCCGGGACTAGCGGGAGTGTTAGATACGCAGTATTTT,-,TRBV5-4,TRBJ2-3,TRBD2
CASSLYDNQPQHF,TGTGCCAGCAGCTTATACGACAATCAGCCCCAGCATTTT,many,TRBV7-9,TRBJ1-5,-
CSAIGVDTGELFF,TGCAGTGCTATAGGGGTCGACACCGGGGAGCTGTTTTTT,many,TRBV20-1,TRBJ2-2,-
CSVDFGVADTQYF,TGCAGCGTTGATTTTGGGGTTGCAGATACGCAGTATTTT,many,TRBV29-1,TRBJ2-3,-
CASSQDRGQGPNYGYTF,TGTGCCAGCAGCCAAGACCGGGGACAGGGGCCCAACTATGGCTACACCTTC,-,TRBV14,TRBJ1-2,TRBD1
CAKASGRGDNEQFF,TGTGCCAAGGCGTCAGGGAGGGGGGACAATGAGCAGTTCTTC,many,TRBV7-9,TRBJ2-1,-
CASSFVAGGFLEQYF,TGTGCCAGCAGCTTCGTAGCGGGAGGGTTCCTGGAGCAGTACTTC,many,TRBV5-6,TRBJ2-7,TRBD2
CASSLQGDGPQHF,TGTGCCAGCAGCTTACAGGGGGACGGGCCCCAGCATTTT,many,TRBV11-2,TRBJ1-5,TRBD1
CASAPSAPGQETQYF,TGTGCCAGCGCCCCCAGCGCGCCCGGACAAGAGACCCAGTACTTC,many,TRBV7-9,TRBJ2-5,-
CASSYGTIEQFF,TGTGCCAGCAGTTACGGCACGATCGAGCAGTTCTTC,many,TRBV6-2/TRBV6-3,TRBJ2-1,-
CASSSTGTYWSEQFF,TGTGCCAGCAGTTCAACCGGGACTTACTGGAGTGAGCAGTTCTTC,few,TRBV12-3/TRBV12-4,TRBJ2-1,-
CASSPGTYEQYF,TGTGCCAGCAGCCCCGGAACCTACGAGCAGTACTTC,many,TRBV13,TRBJ2-7,-
CASKGGPREQYF,TGTGCCAGCAAGGGGGGTCCTCGGGAGCAGTACTTC,many,TRBV6-5,TRBJ2-7,-
CASSLDRGRSYEQYF,TGTGCCAGCAGTTTAGACAGGGGGCGATCCTACGAGCAGTACTTC,many,TRBV12-3/TRBV12-4,TRBJ2-7,TRBD1
CASSLTGTSRYNEQFF,TGTGCCAGCAGCCTGACCGGGACTAGCCGTTACAATGAGCAGTTCTTC,medium-sized,TRBV12-3/TRBV12-4,TRBJ2-1,TRBD2
CASSPGPREETRYF,TGCGCCAGCAGCCCAGGTCCCAGGGAAGAGACCCGGTACTTC,-,TRBV5-1,TRBJ2-5,-
CASSLGASVFKNIQYF,TGTGCCAGCAGCTTAGGGGCTAGCGTGTTCAAAAACATTCAGTACTTC,many,TRBV13,TRBJ2-4,-
CASSPDHPDTQYF,TGTGCCAGCAGTCCGGACCACCCAGATACGCAGTATTTT,many,TRBV7-3,TRBJ2-3,-
CASSRGDRENQETQYF,TGTGCCAGCAGCCGAGGGGACAGGGAGAATCAAGAGACCCAGTACTTC,many,TRBV7-2,TRBJ2-5,TRBD1
CASRTSGANVLTF,TGTGCCAGTAGGACCTCTGGGGCCAACGTCCTGACTTTC,few,TRBV19,TRBJ2-6,-
CSATVAGGREDTQYF,TGCAGTGCAACCGTAGCGGGAGGGAGGGAGGATACGCAGTATTTT,many,TRBV20-1,TRBJ2-3,TRBD2
CASSLAIGDIVADTQYF,TGTGCCAGCAGCTTAGCGATAGGGGACATTGTCGCAGATACGCAGTATTTT,many,TRBV7-8,TRBJ2-3,-
CASSTRDRGTYEQYF,TGTGCCAGCAGTACACGGGACAGGGGCACCTACGAGCAGTACTTC,few,TRBV6-2/TRBV6-3,TRBJ2-7,TRBD1
CASSHPLLPYEQYF,TGTGCCAGCAGCCACCCCCTTCTACCCTACGAGCAGTACTTC,many,TRBV5-5,TRBJ2-7,-
CASSQEHSDTDTQYF,TGCGCCAGCAGCCAAGAACACTCTGACACAGATACGCAGTATTTT,-,TRBV4-3,TRBJ2-3,-
CASIHRGRQEQYF,TGTGCCAGCATCCACAGGGGGCGGCAGGAGCAGTACTTC,many,TRBV2,TRBJ2-7,TRBD1
CASRVGPNTGELFF,TGCGCCAGCAGGGTAGGGCCTAACACCGGGGAGCTGTTTTTT,many,TRBV4-1,TRBJ2-2,-
CASSFQGGYGYTF,TGTGCCAGCAGTTTCCAGGGTGGCTATGGCTACACCTTC,many,TRBV12-3/TRBV12-4,TRBJ1-2,-
CASPLQTSGDNEQFF,TGTGCCAGCCCCCTCCAGACTAGCGGAGACAATGAGCAGTTCTTC,many,TRBV2,TRBJ2-1,TRBD2
CARTCDTQYF,TGTGCCAGGACATGCGATACGCAGTATTTT,-,TRBV18,TRBJ2-3,-
CASSSAFGRRGYEQYF,TGTGCCAGCAGCTCCGCTTTTGGGAGGCGAGGCTACGAGCAGTACTTC,many,TRBV7-9,TRBJ2-7,-
CASSPGTYYEQFF,TGTGCCAGCAGCCCCGGGACCTACTATGAGCAGTTCTTC,-,TRBV11-2,TRBJ2-1,-
CASSPLGGALDGYTF,TGTGCCAGCAGTCCACTCGGGGGGGCGTTGGATGGCTACACCTTC,few,TRBV12-3/TRBV12-4,TRBJ1-2,-